This TCR beta chain is from a study of beta chain features in type 1 diabetes. Whole-study findings and limits: Moderately but significantly shorter TCRB CDR3s were found in Type 1 diabetes patients in all four CD4+ subsets.

Germline V CDR1 and CDR2: SGHNT, YYREEE (reference sequence). This CDR3 has 15 amino acids. The V and J ends lost 0 bases and 1 base respectively, with 8 bases between them. This clone has a handful of counts. Its antigen is not identified. Investigators reverse transcribed all isolated RNA, so they sequenced expressed TCRB transcripts. Clones were sequenced by immunoSEQ multiplex PCR, and TCRdb holds only the in-frame ones, with some missing. The repertoire includes about 650,000 clones, around 11% of them detected once, and approximately 0.11% sits in the top ten. This TCR came from a man aged 30 to 45 with type 1 diabetes. Sample: naive CD4+ T cells from blood. The chain is built from TRBV5-4 and TRBJ1-3, with TRBD1 as a possible D gene (5 bases). In DNA form, the CDR3 reads TGTGCCAGCAGCTTGGGGGGGTTTTCTGGAAACACCATATATTTT. As protein: CASSLGGFSGNTIYF.